Below, one T cell receptor (beta chain) is given with its context. Its antigen specificity is not known. Base qualities were left out, and no much larger clone turns up one base away. The sample is drawn from a study of T cell changes during pregnancy in multiple sclerosis (dated by TCRdb to about 2019). Study-wide context: The study looked at changes in the T cell repertoire across pregnancy in women with multiple sclerosis.

For CDR1 and CDR2, the germline V gene lists MNHEY and SVGAGI. Inclusive of the bounding cysteine and phenylalanine, the CDR3 is 15 residues long. Only the CDR3 DNA is retained, 45 bases long and in frame from the first base. The junction shows trimming of 6 bases on V and 3 bases on J, plus 17 bases between the germline ends. Library preparation used the immunoSEQ multiplex PCR assay. In TCRdb, the immuneACCESS table is reduced to in-frame sequences with V and J assigned. These tables do not hold every clone; where another copy was compared, an unresolved V gene accounts for under half, and the others remain unexplained. In all, the sample holds 35,000 to 45,000 clones, and less than 90% of those were seen once. The top ten hold 0.45% to 0.6% of the sample.

The source was CD4+ T cells from peripheral blood mononuclear cells, collected in the first trimester of pregnancy. Recombination joined TRBV6-5 with TRBJ2-5; TRBD2 is perhaps the D gene, given 5 matching bases. The clonotype originates from a female donor with multiple sclerosis, enrolled in a pregnancy study. CDR3 protein: CASSTLDWKEETQYF. The base sequence is TGTGCCAGCAGCACTCTGGACTGGAAAGAAGAGACCCAGTACTTC.